This TCR beta chain was profiled in a study of shared clonotypes between healthy human individuals. In the study overall: Researchers assigned three CD4 naive, three CD4 memory, two CD8 naive and one CD8 memory plate to each donor.

This clone was observed a single time. Its matching antigen is unknown. Findings and caveats of the study: Larger richness was generally estimated for naive than memory subsets.

TCRdb keeps only in-frame clones here, not all; method: immunoSEQ multiplex PCR. The top ten clones hold roughly 1% of a sample with 1.5 million to 2.5 million clones, roughly 94% of them seen once. Naive CD8 cells were CD45RO-negative, positively selected for CCR7, excluding terminally differentiated effector memory CD45RA+ cells. V lost 8 bases and J lost 5, with 15 bases in between. The CDR3 runs 13 residues. Germline CDR1 and CDR2: ENHRY and SYGVKD. The source is a young man in good health. The V and J genes are TRBV10-3 and TRBJ1-2, with a possible D match to TRBD1 (6 bases). The specimen was naive CD8+ T cells sorted from blood. The CDR3 loop is CAIGRDTEYGYTF. In DNA form, the CDR3 reads TGTGCCATCGGACGGGACACCGAATATGGCTACACCTTC.